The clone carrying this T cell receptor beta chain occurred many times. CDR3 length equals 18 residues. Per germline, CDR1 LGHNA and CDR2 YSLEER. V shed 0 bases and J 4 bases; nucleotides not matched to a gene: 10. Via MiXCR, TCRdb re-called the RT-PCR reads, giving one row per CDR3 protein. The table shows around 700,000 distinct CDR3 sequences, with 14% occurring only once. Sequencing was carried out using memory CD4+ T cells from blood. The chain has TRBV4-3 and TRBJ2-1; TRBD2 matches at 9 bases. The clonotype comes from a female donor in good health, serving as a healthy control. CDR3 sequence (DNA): TGCGCCAGCAGCCAAGATCTAGGGTGGCGGGGGGGATACAATGAGCAGTTCTTC. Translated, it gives CASSQDLGWRGGYNEQFF.